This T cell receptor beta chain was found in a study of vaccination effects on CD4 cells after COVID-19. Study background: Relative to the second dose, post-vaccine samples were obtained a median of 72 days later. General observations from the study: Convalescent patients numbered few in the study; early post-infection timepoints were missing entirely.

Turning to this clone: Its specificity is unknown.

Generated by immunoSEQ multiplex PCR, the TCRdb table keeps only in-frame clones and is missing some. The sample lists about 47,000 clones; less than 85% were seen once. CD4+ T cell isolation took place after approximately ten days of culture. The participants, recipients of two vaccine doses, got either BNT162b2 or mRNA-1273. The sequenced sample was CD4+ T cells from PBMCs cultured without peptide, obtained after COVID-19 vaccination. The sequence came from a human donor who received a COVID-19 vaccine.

The CDR3 bases are TGCGCCAGCAGCTCACTGGACCCTAACACCGGGGAGCTGTTTTTT. Protein: CASSSLDPNTGELFF. The gene calls are TRBV5-1 and TRBJ2-2; D not resolved. Looked up from germline, CDR1 is SGHRS and CDR2 is YFSETQ. With 3 bases removed from V and 2 bases from J, the gap between germline ends came to 11 bases. This CDR3 region has 15 residues.